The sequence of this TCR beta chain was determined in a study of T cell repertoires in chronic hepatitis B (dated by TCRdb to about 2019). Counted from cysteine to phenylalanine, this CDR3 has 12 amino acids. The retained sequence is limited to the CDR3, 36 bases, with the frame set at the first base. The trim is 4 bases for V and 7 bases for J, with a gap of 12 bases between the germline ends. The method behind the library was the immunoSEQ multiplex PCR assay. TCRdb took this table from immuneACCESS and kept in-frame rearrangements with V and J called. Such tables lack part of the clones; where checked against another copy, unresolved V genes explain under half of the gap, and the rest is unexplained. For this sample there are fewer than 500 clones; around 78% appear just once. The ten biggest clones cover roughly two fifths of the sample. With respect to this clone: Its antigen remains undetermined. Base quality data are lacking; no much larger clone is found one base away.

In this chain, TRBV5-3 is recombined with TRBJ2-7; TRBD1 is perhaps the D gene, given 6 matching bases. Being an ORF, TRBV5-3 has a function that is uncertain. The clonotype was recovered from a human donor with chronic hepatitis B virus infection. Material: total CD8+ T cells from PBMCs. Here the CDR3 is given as CARSKTQGEQYF. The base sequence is TGTGCCAGAAGCAAGACCCAGGGGGAGCAGTACTTC.